The 18 T cell receptor beta chains listed next were all sequenced from one sample in a study of identical twins (dated by TCRdb to 2016 to 2017). The library was obtained by 5' RACE. Sequencing was carried out with an Illumina HiSeq 2000. TCRdb reworked the public reads: Q25 trimming with fastp, MiXCR clone assembly, productive beta chains retained. Each entry merges the rows of one CDR3 protein and shows their most common DNA and genes. This sample lists 450,000 or so distinct CDR3 sequences; 20% to 25% were detected once. Over 2.5% of the sample belongs to the ten largest clones. The same data also contributed to another study, on T cells expressing NK-cell markers.

The specimen was CD4+ T cells sorted from blood. The receptors shown here come from a woman younger than 30 in good health.

The chain links TRBV27 to TRBJ2-7; D unresolved. CDR3 length: 13 residues. V shed 8 bases and J shed 2 bases, with 13 bases lying between them. Germline assignment: CDR1 MNHEY and CDR2 SMNVEV (reference sequence). The CDR3 bases are TGTGCCAGCTCCAGGCTCCCGACCTACGAGCAGTACTTC. This translates into CASSRLPTYEQYF.

This clonotype was found a few times. The J gene is TRBJ1-1, the V gene TRBV20-1; maybe TRBD1 (5 bases). This CDR3 has 11 residues. V gave up 5 bases and J gave up 11 bases, with 15 bases separating them. CDR1 is DFQATT, CDR2 SNEGSKA, per germline (reference sequence). The CDR3 DNA reads TGCAGTGCTCGGGGCCTCACTCGGGCTTTCTTT. This codes for CSARGLTRAFF.

This clonotype was counted a few times. The chain carries TRBV5-1 and TRBJ2-5; 7 positions match TRBD1. The CDR3 length is 14 residues. CDR1 is SGHRS, CDR2 YFSETQ, per germline. V gave up 4 bases and J gave up 6 bases; unmatched junction bases: 9. The DNA for the CDR3 is TGCGCCAGCAGCCTGGGACAGTTAGGAAAGACCCAGTACTTC. Its translation is CASSLGQLGKTQYF.

This chain uses TRBV7-2 with TRBJ2-7; D is undetermined. V was pared by 4 bases and J by 0 bases, with 13 bases between. CDR3 length: 15 residues. The germline CDR1 and CDR2 sequences are SGHTA and FQGNSA. CDR3 coding DNA: TGTGCCAGCAGCTGGAGTAAGAGGAGCTCCTACGAGCAGTACTTC. This codes for CASSWSKRSSYEQYF.

The J gene is TRBJ2-1, the V gene TRBV7-9; D is perhaps TRBD2 (5 bases). Germline CDR1 SEHNR, CDR2 FQNEAQ (reference sequence). CDR3 length: 15 amino acids. V was clipped by 1 base and J by 5 bases, with 12 bases between them. This CDR3 is CASSLENWEHNEQFF. CDR3 in DNA: TGTGCCAGCAGCTTAGAGAATTGGGAGCACAATGAGCAGTTCTTC.

The sample holds a few counts of this clonotype. This chain uses TRBV5-1 with TRBJ2-7; D gene ambiguous. Trimming left V 2 bases short and J 6 bases short, with 15 bases between. CDR3 length equals 14 residues. CDR1 SGHRS and CDR2 YFSETQ come from the germline V gene. The CDR3 sequence: CASSFRPIPFEQYF. In DNA, the CDR3 is TGCGCCAGCAGCTTCCGTCCCATACCTTTCGAGCAGTACTTC. Variable domain in full (rest from reference TRBV5-1 and TRBJ2-7): KAGVTQTPRYLIKTRGQQVTLSCSPISGHRSVSWYQQTPGQGLQFLFEYFSETQRNKGNFPGRFSGRQFSNSRSEMNVSTLELGDSALYLCASSFRPIPFEQYFGPGTRLTVT.

The J gene is TRBJ2-3, the V gene TRBV9; no clear D. This CDR3 has 16 residues. Germline values: CDR1 SGDLS, CDR2 YYNGEE. V was cut by 2 bases and J by 1 base, with 14 bases left in between. The CDR3 nucleotides read TGTGCCAGCAGCGTGGGAACAACCCTCGGCACAGATACGCAGTATTTT. Translation gives CASSVGTTLGTDTQYF.

The V call is TRBV6-1, the J call TRBJ2-2, with no clear D. V was cut by 6 bases and J by 1 base, with 9 bases left in between. The CDR3 has 14 residues. The V gene's germline CDR1 is MNHNS and CDR2 SASEGT. CDR3 DNA: TGTGCCAGCAGGCCTTACAAGAACACCGGGGAGCTGTTTTTT. It codes for CASRPYKNTGELFF.

This clonotype was seen more than once but under ten times. DNA for the CDR3: TGCAGTGCTAGAGAGGTTGTCACAGATACGCAGTATTTT. Its translation is CSAREVVTDTQYF. The chain employs TRBV20-1 and TRBJ2-3; no clear D gene. Looked up from germline, CDR1 is DFQATT and CDR2 is SNEGSKA (reference sequence). V was cut by 0 bases and J by 2 bases, with 6 bases left in between. The CDR3 length is 13 residues.

The gene calls are TRBV10-3 and TRBJ1-3; D is unresolved. The ends were cut back, 4 bases at V and 2 bases at J, with 6 bases in the middle. The germline V gene encodes CDR1 ENHRY and CDR2 SYGVKD. CDR3 length: 13 amino acids. The CDR3 region has the DNA TGTGCCATCAGTGTTGGTGCTGGAAACACCATATATTTT. It encodes CAISVGAGNTIYF.

This clonotype was counted a few times. The J gene is TRBJ2-7, the V gene TRBV6-2 or TRBV6-3; no reliable D call. Germline V gene lookup returns CDR1 MNHEY and CDR2 SVGEGT. The CDR3 has 18 amino acids. Trimming removed 5 bases from V and 0 bases from J, with 23 bases in between. The CDR3 reads CASSPSHLRADHSYEQYF. Written as DNA, the CDR3 is TGTGCCAGCAGTCCTTCCCACCTCCGGGCCGACCACTCCTACGAGCAGTACTTC.

This clonotype has only a few counts. This chain connects TRBV12-3 or TRBV12-4 to TRBJ2-2, with 8 bases fitting TRBD1. V dropped 6 bases and J dropped 7; count of bases not matched to a gene: 7. The CDR3 has 14 residues. CDR3 bases: TGTGCCAGCAGCCATTCAGGGGGCGGCGGGGAGCTGTTTTTT. Its translation is CASSHSGGGGELFF.

The CDR3, as DNA: TGTGCCAGCAGCAGGAGAGGGCGAGCTAATGAAAAACTGTTTTTT. This translates into CASSRRGRANEKLFF. This chain uses TRBV21-1 with TRBJ1-4. TRBV21-1 is noted as a pseudogene. This CDR3 comprises 15 residues.

This clonotype was seen at least ten times. This sequence joins TRBV5-1 and TRBJ2-1, with unresolved D. The CDR3 has 11 amino acids. Germline values: CDR1 SGHRS, CDR2 YFSETQ. Trimming removed 4 bases from V and 5 bases from J, with 4 bases in between. CDR3 in DNA: TGCGCCAGCAGCAGGAACAATGAGCAGTTCTTC. It encodes CASSRNNEQFF.

The rearrangement links TRBV7-9 to TRBJ2-1; D is undetermined. Trimming pared 5 bases from V and 2 bases from J, leaving 16 bases between. Germline V gene sequence: CDR1 SEHNR, CDR2 FQNEAQ (reference sequence). The CDR3 is 16 amino acids. CDR3 amino acids: CASSLLPDGPYNEQFF. CDR3 in DNA: TGTGCCAGCAGCCTGCTGCCCGACGGCCCCTACAATGAGCAGTTCTTC.

The table lists this clonotype with a few counts. The chain uses TRBV20-1 and TRBJ2-7; D gene uncertain. This CDR3 is built from 11 residues. Looked up from germline, CDR1 is DFQATT and CDR2 is SNEGSKA (reference sequence). V lost 5 bases, J lost 9 bases, and 14 bases lay in between. This CDR3 reads CSAGTLVAQYF. CDR3 bases: TGCAGTGCTGGTACCCTTGTGGCGCAGTACTTC.

This clonotype was counted a few times. The rearrangement links TRBV9 to TRBJ2-1; weak D call: TRBD1 (5 bases). CDR1 is SGDLS and CDR2 is YYNGEE in the germline V gene. The ends were cut back, 3 bases at V and 2 bases at J, with 6 bases in the middle. This CDR3 comprises 13 residues. The CDR3 region is CASSGTPYNEQFF. For the CDR3, the DNA is TGTGCCAGCAGCGGGACACCCTACAATGAGCAGTTCTTC.

This clonotype turned up a few times. V is TRBV27 and J is TRBJ2-7; 7 bases fit TRBD1. This CDR3 region has 13 residues. CDR1 and CDR2 (germline): MNHEY, SMNVEV (reference sequence). The junction had 10 bases not matched to a gene; V was cut back by 10 bases and J by 4 bases. The CDR3 coding sequence is TGTGCCACCCATCGACAGGGAAGGTACGAGCAGTACTTC. Protein: CATHRQGRYEQYF.